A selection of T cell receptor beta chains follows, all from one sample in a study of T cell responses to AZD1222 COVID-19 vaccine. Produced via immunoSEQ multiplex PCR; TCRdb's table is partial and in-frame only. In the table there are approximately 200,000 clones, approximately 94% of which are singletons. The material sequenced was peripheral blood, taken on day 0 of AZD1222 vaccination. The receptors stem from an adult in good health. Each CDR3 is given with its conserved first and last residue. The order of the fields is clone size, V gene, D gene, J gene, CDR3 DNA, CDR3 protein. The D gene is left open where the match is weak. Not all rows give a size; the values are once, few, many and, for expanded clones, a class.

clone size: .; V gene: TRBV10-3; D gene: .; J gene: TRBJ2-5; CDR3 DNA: TGTGCCATCAGTGAGACAGGGCCGGGGACCCAGTACTTC; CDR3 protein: CAISETGPGTQYF
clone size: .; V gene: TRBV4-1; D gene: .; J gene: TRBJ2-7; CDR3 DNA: TGCGCCAGCAGCCCAACGTGGGTATCTCGCGAGCAGTACTTC; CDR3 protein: CASSPTWVSREQYF
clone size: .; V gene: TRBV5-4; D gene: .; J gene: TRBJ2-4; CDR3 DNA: TGTGCCAGCAGCCCTACTGGGGCAGTGGGGGCCAAAAACATTCAGTACTTC; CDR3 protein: CASSPTGAVGAKNIQYF
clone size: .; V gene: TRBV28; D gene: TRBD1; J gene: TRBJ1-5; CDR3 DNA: TGTGCCAGCAACCAACAGGGGTCTCGATTGCAGCCCCAGCATTTT; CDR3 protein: CASNQQGSRLQPQHF
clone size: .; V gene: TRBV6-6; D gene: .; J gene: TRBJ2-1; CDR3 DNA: TGTGCCAGCAGTTACCCCCGTGAGGTCAAAGAGCAGTTCTTC; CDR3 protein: CASSYPREVKEQFF
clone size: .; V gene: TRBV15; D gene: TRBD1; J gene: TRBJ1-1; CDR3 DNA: TGTGCCACCAGCAGAAGGCGACAGGGGGCCTCCACTGAAGCTTTCTTT; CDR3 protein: CATSRRRQGASTEAFF
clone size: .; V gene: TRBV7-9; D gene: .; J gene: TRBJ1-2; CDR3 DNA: TGTGCCAGCAGCTTAGCGGCTGGCTACACCTTC; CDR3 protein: CASSLAAGYTF
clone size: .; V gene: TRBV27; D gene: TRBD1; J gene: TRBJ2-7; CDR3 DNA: TGTGCCAGCAGTCTCTCCGGGACAGCTAATTACGAGCAGTACTTC; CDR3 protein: CASSLSGTANYEQYF
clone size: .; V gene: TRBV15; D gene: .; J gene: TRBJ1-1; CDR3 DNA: TGTGCCACCCAGGAGGGGCGCGCCACTGAAGCTTTCTTT; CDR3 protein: CATQEGRATEAFF
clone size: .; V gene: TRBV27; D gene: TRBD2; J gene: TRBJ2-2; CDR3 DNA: TGTGCCAGCAGTACCCGGGACTATTACACCGGGGAGCTGTTTTTT; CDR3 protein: CASSTRDYYTGELFF
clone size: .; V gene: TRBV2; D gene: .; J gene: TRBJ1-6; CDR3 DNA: TGTGCCAGCAGCCCCGGTTGGGCCCTCCACTTT; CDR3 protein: CASSPGWALHF
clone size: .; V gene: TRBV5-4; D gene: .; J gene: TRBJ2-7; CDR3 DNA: TGTGCCAGCAGCTTAGGGGGCTACGAGCAGTACTTC; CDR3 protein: CASSLGGYEQYF
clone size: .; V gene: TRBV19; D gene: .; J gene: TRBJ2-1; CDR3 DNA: TGTGCCAGTAGGTGGACGGGTGGTGAGCAGTTCTTC; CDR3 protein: CASRWTGGEQFF
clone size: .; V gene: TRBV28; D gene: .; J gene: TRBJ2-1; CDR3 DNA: TGTGCCCTCGGAGGGGCCTCCTACAATGAGCAGTTCTTC; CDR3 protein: CALGGASYNEQFF
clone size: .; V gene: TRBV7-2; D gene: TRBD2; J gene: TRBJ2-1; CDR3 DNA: TGTGCCAGCAGCCCGCGGACTAGCGGGAGGGCCAGCGGTGAGCAGTTCTTC; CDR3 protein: CASSPRTSGRASGEQFF
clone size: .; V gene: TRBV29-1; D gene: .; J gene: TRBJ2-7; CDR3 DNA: TGCAGCGTTAAGGCTTGGAGCGTCAACTCCTACGAGCAGTACTTC; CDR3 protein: CSVKAWSVNSYEQYF
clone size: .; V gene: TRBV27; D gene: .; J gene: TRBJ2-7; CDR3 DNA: TGTGCCAGCAGGGGATACGAGGACTCCTACGAGCAGTACTTC; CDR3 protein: CASRGYEDSYEQYF
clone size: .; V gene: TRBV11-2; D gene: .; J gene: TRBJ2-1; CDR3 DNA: TGTGCCAGCAGCTTCCTCAGGGGACTGGGCTCCTACAATGAGCAGTTCTTC; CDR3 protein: CASSFLRGLGSYNEQFF
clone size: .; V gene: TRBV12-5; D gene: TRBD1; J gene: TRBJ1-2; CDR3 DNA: TGTGCTAGTGGCCTGACAGGGGTGGGTGGCTACACCTTC; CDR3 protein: CASGLTGVGGYTF
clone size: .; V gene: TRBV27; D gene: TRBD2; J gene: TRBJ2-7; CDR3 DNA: TGTGCCAGCAGTGCGGGGACTAGCGGGAGATCGGGCGAGCAGTACTTC; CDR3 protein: CASSAGTSGRSGEQYF
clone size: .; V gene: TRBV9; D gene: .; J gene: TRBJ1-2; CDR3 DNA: TGTGCCAGCAGCGCAGGACCTAACTATGGCTACACCTTC; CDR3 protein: CASSAGPNYGYTF
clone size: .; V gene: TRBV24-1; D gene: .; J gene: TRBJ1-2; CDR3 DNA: TGTGCCACCAGCAAAGACAGGCTGGATGGCTACACCTTC; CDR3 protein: CATSKDRLDGYTF
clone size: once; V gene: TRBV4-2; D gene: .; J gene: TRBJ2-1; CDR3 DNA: TGTGCCAGCAGCCAGCTACTAGTTAGGAATGAGCAGTTCTTC; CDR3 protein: CASSQLLVRNEQFF
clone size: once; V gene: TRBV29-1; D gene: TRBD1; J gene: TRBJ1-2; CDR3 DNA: TGCAGCGCTCATGAACCCGGGACAGGGGGCGGCGGCTACACCTTC; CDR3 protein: CSAHEPGTGGGGYTF
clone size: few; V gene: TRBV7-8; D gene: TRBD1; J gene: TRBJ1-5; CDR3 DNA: TGTGCCAGCAGCCCGACAGGGGGCAATCAGCCCCAGCATTTT; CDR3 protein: CASSPTGGNQPQHF
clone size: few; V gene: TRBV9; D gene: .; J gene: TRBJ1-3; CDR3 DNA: TGTGCCAGCAGCCTCACTGACGTACGCTCTGGAAACACCATATATTTT; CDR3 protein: CASSLTDVRSGNTIYF
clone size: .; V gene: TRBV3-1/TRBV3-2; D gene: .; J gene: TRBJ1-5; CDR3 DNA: TGTGCCAGCAGCCAACAGGGCGCTCAGCCCCAGCATTTT; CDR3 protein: CASSQQGAQPQHF
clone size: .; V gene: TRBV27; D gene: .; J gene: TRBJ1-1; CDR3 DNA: TGTGCCAGCAGTTTCCGGGCGCGCGGCACTGAAGCTTTCTTT; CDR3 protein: CASSFRARGTEAFF
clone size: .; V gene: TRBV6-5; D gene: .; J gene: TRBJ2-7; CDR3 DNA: TGTGCCAGCAGCCGCGGGGCCCCACCCTACGAGCAGTACTTC; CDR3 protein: CASSRGAPPYEQYF
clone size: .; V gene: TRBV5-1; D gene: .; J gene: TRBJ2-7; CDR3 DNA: TGCGCCAGCAGCTTATCGGGAGAAGTGTACGAGCAGTACTTC; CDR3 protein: CASSLSGEVYEQYF
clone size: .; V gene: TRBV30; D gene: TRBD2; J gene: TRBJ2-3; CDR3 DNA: TGTGCCTGGAGGCCTGGAGGTAGCGGGAGGGCCGTTGAGACAGATACGCAGTATTTT; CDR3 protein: CAWRPGGSGRAVETDTQYF
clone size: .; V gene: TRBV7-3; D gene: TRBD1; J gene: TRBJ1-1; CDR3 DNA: TGTGCCAGCAGCTTAAAGCAGGGGGCGACTGAAGCTTTCTTT; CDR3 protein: CASSLKQGATEAFF
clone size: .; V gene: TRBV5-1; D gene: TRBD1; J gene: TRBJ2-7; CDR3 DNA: TGCGCCAGCAGCTTGTTGGGGACAGGGGACGAGCAGTACTTC; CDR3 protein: CASSLLGTGDEQYF
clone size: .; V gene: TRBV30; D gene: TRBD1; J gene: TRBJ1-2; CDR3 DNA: TGTGCCTGGAGTAGAGGGCGGAGGGGGCAGGGCTACACCTTC; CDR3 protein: CAWSRGRRGQGYTF
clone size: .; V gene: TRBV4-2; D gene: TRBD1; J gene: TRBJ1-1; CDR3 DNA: TGTGCCAGCAGCCAAATAGACAGGGGGACTGAAGCTTTCTTT; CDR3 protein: CASSQIDRGTEAFF
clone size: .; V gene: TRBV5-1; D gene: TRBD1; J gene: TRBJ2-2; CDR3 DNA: TGCGCCAGCAGCTATGGGACAGGGGTCACCGGGGAGCTGTTTTTT; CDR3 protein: CASSYGTGVTGELFF
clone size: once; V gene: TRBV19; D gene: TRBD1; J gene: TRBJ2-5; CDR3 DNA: TGTGCCAGTAGTATAGGACAGGGTCAGGAGACCCAGTACTTC; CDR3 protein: CASSIGQGQETQYF
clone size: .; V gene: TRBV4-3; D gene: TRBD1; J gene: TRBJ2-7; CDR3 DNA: TGCGCCAGCAGCCAAGGAGTGGGGACAGGGTTCTACGAGCAGTACTTC; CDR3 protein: CASSQGVGTGFYEQYF
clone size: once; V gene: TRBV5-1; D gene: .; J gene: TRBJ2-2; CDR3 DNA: TGCGCCAGCAGCTTCGGCCGAGGGAACACCGGGGAGCTGTTTTTT; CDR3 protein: CASSFGRGNTGELFF
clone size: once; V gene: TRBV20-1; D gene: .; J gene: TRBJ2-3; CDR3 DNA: TGCAGTGCTAGAGGGGTGGATACGCAGTATTTT; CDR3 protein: CSARGVDTQYF
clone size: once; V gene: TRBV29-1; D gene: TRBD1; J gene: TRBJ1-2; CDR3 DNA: TGCACGGGGACAGGGGGTGGTGGCTACACCTTC; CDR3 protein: CTGTGGGGYTF
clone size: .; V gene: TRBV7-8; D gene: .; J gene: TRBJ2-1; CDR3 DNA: TGTGCCAGCACCGTTATTGGGGAGCAGTTCTTC; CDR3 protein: CASTVIGEQFF
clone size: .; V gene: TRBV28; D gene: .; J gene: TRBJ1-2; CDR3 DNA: TGTGCCAGCAGTTGGGCAGAGGGGTATGTCTATGGCTACACCTTC; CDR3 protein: CASSWAEGYVYGYTF
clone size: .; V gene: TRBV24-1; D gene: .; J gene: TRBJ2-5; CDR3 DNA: TGTGCCACCGGTCCGGGTCCCCAAACGGAGACCCAGTACTTC; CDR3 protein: CATGPGPQTETQYF
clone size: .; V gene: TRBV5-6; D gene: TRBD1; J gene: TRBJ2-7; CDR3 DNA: TGTGCCAGCAGCTTGCCCTACACAGGGGTCGAGCAGTACTTC; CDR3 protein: CASSLPYTGVEQYF
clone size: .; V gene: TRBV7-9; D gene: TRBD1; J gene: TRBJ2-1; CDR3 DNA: TGTGCCAGCAGCCTACGACAGGGGAGATACAATGAGCAGTTCTTC; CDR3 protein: CASSLRQGRYNEQFF
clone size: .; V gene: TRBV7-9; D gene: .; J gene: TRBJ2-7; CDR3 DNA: TGTGCCAGCAGCTGGGAATTCAGGGTCGTCGAGCAGTACTTC; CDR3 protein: CASSWEFRVVEQYF
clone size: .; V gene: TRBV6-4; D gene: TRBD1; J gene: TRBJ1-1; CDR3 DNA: TGTGCCAGCAGTCTGACAGGGACGAACACTGAAGCTTTCTTT; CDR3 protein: CASSLTGTNTEAFF
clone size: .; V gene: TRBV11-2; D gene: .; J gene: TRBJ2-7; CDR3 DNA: TGTGCCAGCAGCTCTGGGGGGATGGGCTACGAGCAGTACTTC; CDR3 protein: CASSSGGMGYEQYF
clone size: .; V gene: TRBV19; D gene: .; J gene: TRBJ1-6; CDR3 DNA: TGTGCCGCGCGGGCTTCCGGTCCCCTCCACTTT; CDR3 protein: CAARASGPLHF
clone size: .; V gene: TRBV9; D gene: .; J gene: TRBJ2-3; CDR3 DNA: TGTGCCAGCAGCGTAGATCCGGGAGGCACAGATACGCAGTATTTT; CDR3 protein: CASSVDPGGTDTQYF
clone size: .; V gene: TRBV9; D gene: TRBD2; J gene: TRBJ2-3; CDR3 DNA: TGTGCCAGCAGCGTAGTAGGGGAGGGGACAGATACGCAGTATTTT; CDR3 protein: CASSVVGEGTDTQYF
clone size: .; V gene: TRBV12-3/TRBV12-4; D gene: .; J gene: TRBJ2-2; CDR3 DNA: TGTGCCAGCAGTTTAGAAGGGCTGGGCGAGCTGTTTTTT; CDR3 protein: CASSLEGLGELFF
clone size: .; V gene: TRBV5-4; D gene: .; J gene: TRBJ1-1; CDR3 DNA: TGTGCCAGCAGCTTAGGGGTGGACACTGAAGCTTTCTTT; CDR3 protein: CASSLGVDTEAFF
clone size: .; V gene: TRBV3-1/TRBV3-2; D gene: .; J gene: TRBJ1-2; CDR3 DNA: TGTGCCAGCAGCCTCCGGCTGCAAACTAACTATGGCTACACCTTC; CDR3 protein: CASSLRLQTNYGYTF